This T cell receptor (beta chain) was sequenced for a study of blood T cell repertoires in COVID-19. For the study at large: COVID-19 samples collected from the United States, Italy and Spain covered acute and convalescent phases. Sample material is recorded as cDNA or gDNA derived from T cells, B-cell-depleted T cells, or PBMCs.

Source study methods: Reference gene primer amplification gave estimated nucleated cell counts. Profiled with immunoSEQ multiplex PCR; TCRdb holds only in-frame clones, not every one. V and J calls and clone size are those listed in that table; D and trimming were worked out from the DNA. Altogether 30,000 to 40,000 clones are present, roughly 90% being singletons, with the ten largest covering about 2%. This CDR3 region has 14 residues. From germline, CDR1 is MDHEN and CDR2 SYDVKM. The ends were cut back, 9 bases at V and 4 bases at J, with 16 bases in the middle. The chain uses TRBV28 and TRBJ2-1; D is perhaps TRBD2 (6 bases). The TCR originated in a human donor in a cohort sampled during active COVID-19. The specimen sequenced was peripheral blood. This CDR3 is CASWGVAKYNEQFF. In nucleotides, the CDR3 is TGTGCCAGTTGGGGGGTAGCGAAATACAATGAGCAGTTCTTC.